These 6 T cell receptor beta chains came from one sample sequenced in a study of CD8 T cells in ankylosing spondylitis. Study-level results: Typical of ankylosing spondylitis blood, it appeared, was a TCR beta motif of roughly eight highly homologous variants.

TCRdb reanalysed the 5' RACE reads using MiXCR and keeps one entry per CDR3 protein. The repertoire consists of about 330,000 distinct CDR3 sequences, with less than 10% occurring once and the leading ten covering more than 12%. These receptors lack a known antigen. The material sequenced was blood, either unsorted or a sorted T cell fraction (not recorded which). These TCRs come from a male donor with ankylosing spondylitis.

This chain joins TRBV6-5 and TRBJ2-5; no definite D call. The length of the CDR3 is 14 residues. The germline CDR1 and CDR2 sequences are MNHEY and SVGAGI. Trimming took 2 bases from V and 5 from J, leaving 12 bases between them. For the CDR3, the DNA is TGTGCCAGCAGTTACGGTTTCACGGCGGAGACCCAGTACTTC. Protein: CASSYGFTAETQYF.

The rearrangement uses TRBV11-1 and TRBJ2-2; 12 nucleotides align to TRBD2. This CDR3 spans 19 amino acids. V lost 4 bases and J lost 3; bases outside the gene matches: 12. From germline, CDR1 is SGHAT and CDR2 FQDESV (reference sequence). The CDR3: CASSSLAGGPSHHTGELFF. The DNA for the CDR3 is TGTGCCAGCAGCTCCCTAGCGGGAGGGCCCTCACACCACACCGGGGAGCTGTTTTTT.

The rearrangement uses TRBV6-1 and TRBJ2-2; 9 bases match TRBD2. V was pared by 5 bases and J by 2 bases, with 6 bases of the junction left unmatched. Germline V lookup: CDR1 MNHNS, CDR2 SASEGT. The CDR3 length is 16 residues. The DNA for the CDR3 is TGTGCCAGCAGTCTCCACGGGACTAGCAACACCGGGGAGCTGTTTTTT. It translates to CASSLHGTSNTGELFF.

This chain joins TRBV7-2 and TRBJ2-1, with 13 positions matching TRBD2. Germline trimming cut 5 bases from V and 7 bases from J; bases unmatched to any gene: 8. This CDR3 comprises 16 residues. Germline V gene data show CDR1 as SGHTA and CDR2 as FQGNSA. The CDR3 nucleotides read TGTGCCAGCAGCACCCCCACTAGCGGGAGGGGGAATGAGCAGTTCTTC. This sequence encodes CASSTPTSGRGNEQFF.

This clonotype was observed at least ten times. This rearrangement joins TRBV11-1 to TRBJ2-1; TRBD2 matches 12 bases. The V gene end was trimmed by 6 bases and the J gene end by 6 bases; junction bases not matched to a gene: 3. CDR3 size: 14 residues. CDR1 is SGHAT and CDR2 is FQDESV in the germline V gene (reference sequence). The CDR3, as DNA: TGTGCCAGCAGGACTAGCGGGAGTGTCAATGAGCAGTTCTTC. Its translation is CASRTSGSVNEQFF.

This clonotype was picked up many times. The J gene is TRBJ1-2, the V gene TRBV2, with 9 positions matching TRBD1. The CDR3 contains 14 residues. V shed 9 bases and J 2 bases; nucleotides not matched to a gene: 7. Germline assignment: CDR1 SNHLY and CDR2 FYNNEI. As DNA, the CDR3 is TGTGCCAGGAGCGGGACAGGGATGAACTATGGCTACACCTTC. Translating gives CARSGTGMNYGYTF. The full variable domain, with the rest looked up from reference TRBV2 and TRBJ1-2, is EPEVTQTPSHQVTQMGQEVILRCVPISNHLYFYWYRQILGQKVEFLVSFYNNEISEKSEIFDDQFSVERPDGSNFTLKIRSTKLEDSAMYFCARSGTGMNYGYTFGSGTRLTVV.